This T cell receptor beta chain stems from a study of blood T cell repertoires in COVID-19. About the research overall: The samples span acute and convalescent COVID-19 from the United States, Italy and Spain. PBMCs, B-cell-depleted T cells, or T cells provided the cDNA or gDNA that made up the material.

In the study's own analysis: From reference gene primer amplification, estimates of nucleated cell counts were derived. Produced via immunoSEQ multiplex PCR; TCRdb's table is partial and in-frame only. V and J calls and clone size are copied from that table; D and trimming were computed from the DNA. The data show about 260,000 clones, 88% seen once. V shed 4 bases and J 2 bases; nucleotides not matched to a gene: 5. CDR1 and CDR2 (germline): MDHEN, SYDVKM. The CDR3 is made up of 16 amino acids. The sequence was obtained from a human donor in a cohort sampled during active COVID-19. The sequencing sample was made of peripheral blood. This rearrangement joins TRBV28 to TRBJ2-2; 9 bases align to TRBD1. This CDR3 is CASSSRDRDNTGELFF. CDR3 sequence (DNA): TGTGCCAGCAGTTCCCGGGACAGGGACAACACCGGGGAGCTGTTTTTT.